This record covers a single TCR beta chain. Its binding antigen is unknown. Base quality data are lacking; no much larger clone is found one base away. Relative to germline, V is 3 bases shorter and J is 0 bases shorter, with 9 bases between their ends. CDR1 is given as SGHVS and CDR2 as FQNEAQ, both from the germline V gene. The CDR3 contains 15 residues, cysteine and phenylalanine counted. The retained sequence is limited to the CDR3, 45 bases, with the frame set at the first base. Stable hyperthyroidism was defined as no progression to ophthalmopathy within 18 months of follow-up. Patients with hyperthyroidism were aged 18 to 65 years, had been newly diagnosed, and had a disease duration of less than 2 months. Patients were excluded if they had other autoimmune diseases, uncontrolled infections, pregnancy or lactation. Clinical symptoms, serum thyroxine, TRAb, thyroid ultrasound and orbital computed tomography formed the basis of the diagnosis. PBMCs were isolated from about 9 ml of fresh peripheral blood by Ficoll-Paque density gradient centrifugation. Trizol reagent was used to extract the total RNA, and its quality was then checked on an Agilent 2100 Bioanalyzer.

For repertoire sequencing, the TCR beta CDR3 regions were amplified from RNA transcripts. HTBI primers and the Qiagen OneStep RT-PCR kit were used in a first-round RT-PCR, which was followed by a second-round multiplex PCR, size selection and purification. Sequencing of the libraries was carried out on an Illumina HiSeq2000 in paired-end mode with 100 bp reads. The authors' pipeline ran thus. SOAPnuke was used to process the reads, throwing out any read that had adapters, had uncalled bases, had a mean Phred below 15, or lacked an exact constant-primer or identifier match. COPE v1.2.5 was used to merge high-quality paired reads. Unique nucleotide sequences were defined as clonotypes and aligned to IMGT TRB V, D and J references using MiTCR v1.1. The analysis was limited to V-J combinations with a frequency above 0.0001, which together covered 98% to 99.2% of repertoires. For each V-J combination, a TCR clonal expansion and chaos score was defined as F50 clonal expansion divided by the chaos observed in the TCRdist matrix. Features were reduced by Welch's t-statistics and random forest to around 13 V-J combinations, which fed a naive Bayes classifier. Thyroid-blood repertoire similarity was quantified with the Morisita-Horn index. Using fastp trimming at Q25 and MiXCR clonotype assembly, TCRdb reanalyzed the public sequencing data and kept in-frame beta chains. One record per CDR3 amino acid sequence lists the most common genes and DNA. The V and J calls reflect TCRdb's pipeline rather than the authors' work. The sample table records 400,000 to 450,000 distinct CDR3 sequences; 20% to 25% of these occur just once. Around 3.1% of the sample lies in the top ten.

The sample is drawn from a study of Graves' ophthalmopathy and Graves' hyperthyroidism (dated by TCRdb to the late 2010s). For context, the study as a whole: Peripheral blood samples were taken at the time of initial diagnosis, before any treatment was given. To tell Graves' ophthalmopathy apart from Graves' hyperthyroidism, and to predict which patients would progress to ophthalmopathy, the study relied on TCR beta repertoire signatures. For independent validation, a separate cohort was made up of 18 hyperthyroidism patients plus 17 patients who later progressed from hyperthyroidism to ophthalmopathy. Once sampling was done, hyperthyroidism patients were given methimazole at a starting dose of 30 mg daily, while ophthalmopathy patients were given high-dose intravenous methylprednisolone. To explore V-J signatures distinguishing ophthalmopathy from hyperthyroidism, a discovery set of 100 patients (about 44 ophthalmopathy, 55 to 60 stable hyperthyroidism) was enrolled. In total, approximately 130 blood samples were TCR-sequenced: approximately 42 ophthalmopathy, some 75 hyperthyroidism and about 17 hyperthyroidism-to-ophthalmopathy patients. The roughly 94 discovery patients were randomly divided into training and test sets at a 7:3 ratio. In over five hyperthyroidism patients, T-cell repertoires of thyroid tissue and blood were compared.

What the research found in general, with its limitations: No statistical method was used to predetermine the sample size, and group allocation was not hidden from the investigators. In cross-validation, the 13-signature model distinguished ophthalmopathy from stable hyperthyroidism with 85% to 90% sensitivity and nearly 82% specificity, and in the test set the corresponding values were roughly 80% and 76%. In validation, the model predicted ophthalmopathy progression with about 71% sensitivity and approximately 75% specificity; roughly 11 predicted patients were CT-confirmed with GO in a median of around 6.5 months. Most of the expanded thyroid clonotypes with a frequency above 0.001 were also detected in blood, and it was suggested that the thyroid immune response may be reflected by blood repertoires.

Sequenced: peripheral blood. The chain is made from TRBV7-8 and TRBJ1-3; there is no confident call for the D gene. The TCR was taken from a woman between 18 and 29 years old with stable Graves' hyperthyroidism. Donor details come from another sample of the same person, matched by shared clones. The DNA is as follows: TGTGCCAGCAGCTTGGGTCGGAACTCTGGAAACACCATATATTTT. Its translation reads: CASSLGRNSGNTIYF.